The 21 T cell receptor beta chains below all came from one sample that was sequenced in a study of cytomegalovirus exposure and HLA in healthy donors. Generated by immunoSEQ multiplex PCR, the TCRdb table keeps only in-frame clones and is missing some. Of around 49,000 clones listed, 92% are singletons. The sequenced sample was PBMCs. The receptor set was obtained from a man between 18 and 35 years old in good health and CMV-seronegative.

V is TRBV7-9 and J is TRBJ2-5; TRBD1 agrees at 9 bases. V shed 5 bases, J shed 5 bases, and the junction held 12 bases outside the gene matches. The germline V gene has CDR1 SEHNR and CDR2 FQNEAQ (reference sequence). The CDR3 runs 16 residues. The CDR3: CASSGRLDRGRETQYF. The CDR3 DNA sequence: TGTGCCAGCAGCGGGCGCCTGGACAGGGGACGGGAGACCCAGTACTTC.

As to this clone: Other DNA sequences in this sample translate to the same CDR3. This rearrangement joins TRBV5-1 to TRBJ2-1; TRBD2 agrees at 9 bases. Germline lookup yields CDR1 SGHRS and CDR2 YFSETQ. J was trimmed by 0 bases and V by 4 bases; bases with no gene match: 5. The CDR3 consists of 16 residues. The CDR3 DNA sequence: TGCGCCAGCAGCCCGACTAGCGGCAGCTCCTACAATGAGCAGTTCTTC. Its protein is CASSPTSGSSYNEQFF.

The rearrangement uses TRBV5-8 and TRBJ2-1; 9 nucleotides align to TRBD1. Germline lookup yields CDR1 SGHTS and CDR2 YDEGEE. The V and J ends lost 0 bases and 5 bases, in that order; junction bases with no gene match: 3. The CDR3 sequence is 15 residues long. In nucleotides, the CDR3 is TGTGCCAGCAGCTTGGGGACAGGGGAAAACAATGAGCAGTTCTTC. Amino acids: CASSLGTGENNEQFF.

The V gene is TRBV9, the J gene TRBJ2-7; no definite D call. The germline gives CDR1 SGDLS, CDR2 YYNGEE. The CDR3 runs to 14 residues. Trimming stripped 0 bases from V and 2 bases from J, with 9 bases between. CDR3 bases: TGTGCCAGCAGCGTAGGTACACCACCCTACGAGCAGTACTTC. Its protein is CASSVGTPPYEQYF.

J is TRBJ1-5 and V is TRBV19, with TRBD1 as a possible D gene (6 bases). CDR1 is LNHDA and CDR2 is SQIVND in the germline V gene (reference sequence). With 6 bases removed from V and 1 base from J, the gap between germline ends came to 10 bases. The CDR3 runs 14 residues. The DNA for the CDR3 is TGTGCCAGTAGACCACAGGGCAGCAATCAGCCCCAGCATTTT. Its translation: CASRPQGSNQPQHF.

The chain uses TRBV19 and TRBJ1-3; D unclear. Germline V gene lookup returns CDR1 LNHDA and CDR2 SQIVND (reference sequence). CDR3 length: 16 residues. V dropped 2 bases and J dropped 0 bases, with 11 bases sitting between them. CDR3 protein: CASSIRRSSSGNTIYF. The CDR3 region has the DNA TGTGCCAGTAGTATAAGGAGGTCGAGCTCTGGAAACACCATATATTTT.

V usage is TRBV7-9 and J usage is TRBJ2-7; D unclear. Germline-derived CDR1 and CDR2 are SEHNR and FQNEAQ (reference sequence). V was cut by 3 bases and J by 2 bases, with 5 bases left in between. This CDR3 spans 12 amino acids. Here the CDR3 DNA reads TGTGCCAGCAGCTTCTCCCCCTACGAGCAGTACTTC. It yields the protein CASSFSPYEQYF.

The V gene is TRBV4-1, the J gene TRBJ1-1; D remains ambiguous. The V and J ends lost 3 bases and 6 bases respectively, with 11 bases between them. Germline CDR1 and CDR2: MGHRA and YSYEKL. CDR3 size: 13 residues. The CDR3 region is CASSHDPRSEAFF. The CDR3 DNA reads TGCGCCAGCAGCCACGATCCTAGGTCTGAAGCTTTCTTT.

The rearrangement links TRBV2 to TRBJ1-5, with 8 positions matching TRBD1. V lost 6 bases to trimming and J lost 6 bases; unmatched junction nucleotides: 7. CDR1 SNHLY and CDR2 FYNNEI come from the germline V gene. The CDR3 is made up of 14 amino acids. CDR3 in DNA: TGTGCCAGCAGAGACGACAGGGGCGGTCAGCCCCAGCATTTT. Amino acid sequence: CASRDDRGGQPQHF.

The chain links TRBV11-2 to TRBJ2-4, with D possibly being TRBD2 (5 bases). CDR1 is SGHAT and CDR2 is FQNNGV in the germline V gene. The CDR3 has 17 residues. Trimming cost V 5 bases and J 3 bases, with 20 bases left between them. This CDR3 reads CASSPSGWELGKNIQYF. In DNA, the CDR3 is TGTGCCAGCAGCCCCTCTGGGTGGGAACTAGGCAAAAACATTCAGTACTTC.

CDR3: CASSYHPGIGETQYF. The CDR3 DNA reads as TGTGCCAGCAGTTACCACCCAGGAATCGGAGAGACCCAGTACTTC. The chain links TRBV6-5 to TRBJ2-5, with D unresolved. CDR1 and CDR2 (germline): MNHEY, SVGAGI. The CDR3 spans 15 residues. V lost 2 bases, J lost 4 bases, and 14 bases lay in between.

The J gene is TRBJ2-2, the V gene TRBV4-3; 8 nucleotides line up with TRBD2. Germline V gene lookup returns CDR1 LGHNA and CDR2 YSLEER. The CDR3 has 19 residues. Trimming cost V 2 bases and J 5 bases; bases outside gene matches: 16. CDR3 bases: TGCGCCAGCAGCCAATTCCCACTAAGCGGGAGTATCCCAACCGGGGAGCTGTTTTTT. Encoded protein: CASSQFPLSGSIPTGELFF.

This clone was observed once. This chain connects TRBV30 to TRBJ2-5; possibly TRBD2 for D (5 bases). Per germline, CDR1 GTSNPN and CDR2 SVGIG (reference sequence). This CDR3 is 13 amino acids long. V gave up 2 bases and J gave up 3 bases, with 10 bases separating them. CDR3 protein: CAWSTGVEETQYF. The CDR3 DNA reads TGTGCCTGGAGTACCGGGGTGGAAGAGACCCAGTACTTC.

J is TRBJ2-1 and V is TRBV28; 12 positions match TRBD2. The CDR3 sequence is 15 residues long. The junction had 10 bases not matched to a gene; V was cut back by 3 bases and J by 13 bases. Germline CDR1 and CDR2: MDHEN and SYDVKM. The chain's CDR3 is CASSLRRASGRAQFF. The CDR3 region has the DNA TGTGCCAGCAGTTTGCGTCGGGCTAGCGGGAGGGCACAGTTCTTC.

The J gene is TRBJ2-1, the V gene TRBV9; possible D gene TRBD2, 5 bases. CDR1 and CDR2 (germline): SGDLS, YYNGEE. Trimming removed 1 base from V and 6 bases from J, with 11 bases in between. The CDR3 spans 14 residues. Here the CDR3 DNA reads TGTGCCAGCAGCGTATTCCGAGGGTTCAATGAGCAGTTCTTC. Its protein product is CASSVFRGFNEQFF.

The chain combines TRBV9 with TRBJ2-5, with a possible D match to TRBD2 (7 bases). The germline V gene encodes CDR1 SGDLS and CDR2 YYNGEE. V lost 4 bases and J lost 5, with 18 bases in between. The CDR3 is 15 amino acids. CDR3 region: CASSSSGGGGETQYF. CDR3 sequence (DNA): TGTGCCAGCAGCTCCTCTGGGGGAGGGGGGGAGACCCAGTACTTC.

V is TRBV6-1 and J is TRBJ2-7, with 7 bases fitting TRBD1. Germline V lookup: CDR1 MNHNS, CDR2 SASEGT. The CDR3 spans 14 residues. The V gene end was trimmed by 7 bases and the J gene end by 1 base; junction bases not matched to a gene: 7. The CDR3 loop is CASTPRDRSYEQYF. The CDR3 DNA follows: TGTGCCAGCACCCCCCGGGACAGATCCTACGAGCAGTACTTC.

The chain couples TRBV28 to TRBJ1-5; a weak D match, TRBD1 (6 bases). V dropped 6 bases and J dropped 6 bases, with 24 bases sitting between them. The CDR3 runs 17 residues. Germline V gives CDR1 MDHEN, CDR2 SYDVKM. Written as DNA, the CDR3 is TGTGCCAGCAGAGAGGACAGACCTTGGGGTTTGAGTCAGCCCCAGCATTTT. Protein: CASREDRPWGLSQPQHF.

The chain carries TRBV30 and TRBJ2-2; 8 bases match TRBD2. Per the germline V gene, CDR1 is GTSNPN and CDR2 is SVGIG (reference sequence). Germline trimming cut 2 bases from V and 0 bases from J; bases unmatched to any gene: 5. There are 16 residues in the CDR3. The CDR3 protein is CAWSILREANTGELFF. The CDR3 DNA sequence: TGTGCCTGGAGTATCCTGCGGGAGGCGAACACCGGGGAGCTGTTTTTT.

This chain connects TRBV9 to TRBJ2-7; tentative D call: TRBD1 (7 bases). In germline, CDR1 is SGDLS, CDR2 YYNGEE. Trimming removed 1 base from V and 4 bases from J, with 15 bases in between. The CDR3 covers 15 residues. The CDR3 bases are TGTGCCAGCAGCGTATCTGGAGGGGGCGGTTACGAGCAGTACTTC. It encodes CASSVSGGGGYEQYF.

This chain joins TRBV29-1 and TRBJ2-1; 8 positions agree with TRBD2. Germline trimming cut 6 bases from V and 3 bases from J; bases unmatched to any gene: 16. CDR1 and CDR2 (germline): SQVTM, ANQGSEA. The CDR3 is 17 residues long. The CDR3 loop is CSVGSSGPGLIYNEQFF. The CDR3 DNA follows: TGCAGCGTCGGCTCTAGCGGGCCCGGACTGATCTACAATGAGCAGTTCTTC.